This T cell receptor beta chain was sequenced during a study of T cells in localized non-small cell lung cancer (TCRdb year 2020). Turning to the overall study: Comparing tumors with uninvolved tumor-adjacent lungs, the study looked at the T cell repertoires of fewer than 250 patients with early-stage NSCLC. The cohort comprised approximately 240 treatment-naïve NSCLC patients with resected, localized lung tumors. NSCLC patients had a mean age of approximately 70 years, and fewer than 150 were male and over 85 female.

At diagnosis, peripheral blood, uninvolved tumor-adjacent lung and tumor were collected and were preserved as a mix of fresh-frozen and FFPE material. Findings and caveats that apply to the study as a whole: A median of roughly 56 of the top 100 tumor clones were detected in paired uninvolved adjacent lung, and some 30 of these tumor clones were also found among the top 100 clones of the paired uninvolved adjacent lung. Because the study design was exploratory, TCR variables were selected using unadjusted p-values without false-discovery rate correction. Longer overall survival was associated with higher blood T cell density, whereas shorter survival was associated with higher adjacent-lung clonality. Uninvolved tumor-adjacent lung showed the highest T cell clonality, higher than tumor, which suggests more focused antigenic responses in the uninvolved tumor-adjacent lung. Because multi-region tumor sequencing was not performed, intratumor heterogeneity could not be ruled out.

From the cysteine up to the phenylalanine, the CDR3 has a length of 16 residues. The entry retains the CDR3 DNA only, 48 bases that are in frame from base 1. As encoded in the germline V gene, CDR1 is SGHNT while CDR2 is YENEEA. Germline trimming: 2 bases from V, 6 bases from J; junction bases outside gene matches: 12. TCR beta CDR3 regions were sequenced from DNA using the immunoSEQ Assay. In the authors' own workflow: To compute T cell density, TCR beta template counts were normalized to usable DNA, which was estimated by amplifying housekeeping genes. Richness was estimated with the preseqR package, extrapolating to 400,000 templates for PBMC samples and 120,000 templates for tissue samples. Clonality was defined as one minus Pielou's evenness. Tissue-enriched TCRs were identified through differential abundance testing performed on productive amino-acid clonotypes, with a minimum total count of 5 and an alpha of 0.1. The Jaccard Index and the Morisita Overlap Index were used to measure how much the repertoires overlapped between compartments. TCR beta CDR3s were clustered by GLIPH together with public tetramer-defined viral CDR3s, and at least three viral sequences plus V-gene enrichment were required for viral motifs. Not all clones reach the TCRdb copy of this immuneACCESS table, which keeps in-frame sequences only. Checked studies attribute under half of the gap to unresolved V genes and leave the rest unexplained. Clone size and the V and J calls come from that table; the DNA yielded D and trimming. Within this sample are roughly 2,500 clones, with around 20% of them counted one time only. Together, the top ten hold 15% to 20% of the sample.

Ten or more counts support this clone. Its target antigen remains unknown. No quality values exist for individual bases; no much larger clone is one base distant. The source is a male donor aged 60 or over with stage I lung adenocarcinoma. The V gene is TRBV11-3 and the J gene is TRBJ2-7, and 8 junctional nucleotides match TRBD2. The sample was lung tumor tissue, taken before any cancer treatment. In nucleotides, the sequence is TGTGCCAGCAGCTTATCGGGGAGCGGGAGATTAGGCGAGCAGTACTTC. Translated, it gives CASSLSGSGRLGEQYF.